The TCR beta chain under discussion was sequenced for a study of blood T cell repertoires in COVID-19. Sequencing was performed with immunoSEQ multiplex PCR; in TCRdb, only in-frame clones are kept and a portion is missing. This sample has 340,000 or so clones, with more than 75% found just once. The V and J ends lost 1 base and 9 bases, in that order; junction bases with no gene match: 12. The CDR3 is 17 residues long. The germline gives CDR1 MDHEN, CDR2 SYDVKM. The chain employs TRBV28 and TRBJ2-1, with 10 bases lining up with TRBD2. Specimen: peripheral blood. The TCR was taken from a man aged 50 to 60 with active or convalescent COVID-19. CDR3 nucleotides: TGTGCCAGCAGTTTATACGGCCGGGCCGAGCGGGGGGGTGAGCAGTTCTTC. Translating it yields CASSLYGRAERGGEQFF.